These 11 T cell receptor beta chains originate from one sample sequenced in a study of cytomegalovirus exposure and HLA in healthy donors. The primer mix had 60 Vbeta and 13 Jbeta primers. Only in-frame clones appear in the TCRdb table, and some are missing; sequencing was by immunoSEQ multiplex PCR. The table has 90,000 to 100,000 clones, about 80% seen once. The sequencing sample was made of PBMCs. These receptors all stem from a man between 60 and 70 years old in good health and CMV-seropositive.

This clone was counted a single time. The DNA for the CDR3 is TGTGCCAGCAGTAGGACAGGGGGCATTGGAAACACCATATATTTT. Translation: CASSRTGGIGNTIYF. The chain couples TRBV7-8 to TRBJ1-3; TRBD1 agrees at 11 bases. V lost 6 bases to trimming and J lost 3 bases; unmatched junction nucleotides: 4. The CDR3 is made up of 15 amino acids. Germline V lookup: CDR1 SGHVS, CDR2 FQNEAQ.

The V call is TRBV20-1, the J call TRBJ1-1; possible D gene TRBD1, 5 bases. From germline, CDR1 is DFQATT and CDR2 SNEGSKA (reference sequence). Trimming shortened V by 5 bases and J by 6 bases, and 10 bases separated the two germline ends. The length of the CDR3 is 11 residues. The CDR3 sequence: CSARGGAEAFF. In DNA form, the CDR3 reads TGCAGTGCTCGCGGGGGGGCTGAAGCTTTCTTT.

In its sample, this clone was seen a few times. The chain carries TRBV6-5 and TRBJ1-5, with D possibly matching TRBD1 (6 bases). The CDR3 extends over 14 amino acids. V lost 5 bases to trimming and J lost 5 bases, with 13 bases between them. Germline V gene data show CDR1 as MNHEY and CDR2 as SVGAGI. The CDR3 DNA reads TGTGCCAGCAGTGCACAGGGTTCGCATCAGCCCCAGCATTTT. Its protein product is CASSAQGSHQPQHF.

This clone was found once. This chain links TRBV28 with TRBJ2-5, with D perhaps TRBD2 (6 bases). Between the trimmed V and J ends, which lost 1 base and 3 bases, there was a span of 15 bases. Germline V lookup: CDR1 MDHEN, CDR2 SYDVKM. The CDR3 sequence is 16 residues long. CDR3 sequence reads: CASSLFLGTAKETQYF. CDR3 DNA sequence: TGTGCCAGCAGTTTATTCCTCGGGACTGCAAAAGAGACCCAGTACTTC.

The chain combines TRBV2 with TRBJ1-1, with 10 positions matching TRBD1. This CDR3 comprises 14 residues. Germline V gene lookup returns CDR1 SNHLY and CDR2 FYNNEI. Losses at the gene ends were 6 bases for V and 1 base for J; bases not matched to a gene: 2. The CDR3 bases are TGTGCCAGCAGGGACAGGGGGGGGAACACTGAAGCTTTCTTT. It is translated as CASRDRGGNTEAFF.

The chain links TRBV7-3 to TRBJ2-5; 12 positions agree with TRBD2. The CDR3 length is 16 residues. Germline V gene lookup returns CDR1 SGHTA and CDR2 FQGTGA. V gave up 5 bases and J gave up 5 bases; unmatched junction bases: 9. CDR3 in DNA: TGTGCCAGCAGCCCGATCACTAGCGGGGGGTACGAGACCCAGTACTTC. Translated: CASSPITSGGYETQYF. Based on the CDR3 plus reference TRBV7-3 and TRBJ2-5, the full variable domain is GAGVSQTPSNKVTEKGKYVELRCDPISGHTALYWYRQSLGQGPEFLIYFQGTGAADDSGLPNDRFFAVRPEGSVSTLKIQRTERGDSAVYLCASSPITSGGYETQYFGPGTRLLVL.

The chain has TRBV11-3 and TRBJ2-3; 9 bases match TRBD1. The V gene's germline CDR1 is SGHNT and CDR2 YENEEA. V lost 3 bases, J lost 3 bases, and 4 bases stayed unmatched. The CDR3 runs to 15 residues. The DNA for the CDR3 is TGTGCCAGCAGCTTTACAGGGGGCAAGACAGATACGCAGTATTTT. Translating gives CASSFTGGKTDTQYF.

The genes are TRBV21-1 and TRBJ2-7; TRBD2 is the table's D call and was not checked against the DNA. TRBV21-1 is tagged as a pseudogene. The CDR3 extends over 13 amino acids. CDR3 DNA: TGTGCCAGCAGCAAAGACGGCTGCGGGGAGCAGTACTTC. Protein product: CASSKDGCGEQYF.

This clone was recorded only once. This chain uses TRBV27 with TRBJ2-7; D is unclear. The CDR3 sequence is 15 residues long. V was clipped by 0 bases and J by 0 bases, with 9 bases between them. Looked up from germline, CDR1 is MNHEY and CDR2 is SMNVEV (reference sequence). The CDR3 loop reads CASSLSGQDSYEQYF. The CDR3 nucleotides are TGTGCCAGCAGTTTATCTGGCCAGGACTCCTACGAGCAGTACTTC.

The V and J genes are TRBV19 and TRBJ2-2, with 12 nucleotides matching TRBD1. The CDR3 consists of 17 residues. V dropped 7 bases and J dropped 6; count of bases not matched to a gene: 12. Germline V gene data show CDR1 as LNHDA and CDR2 as SQIVND (reference sequence). In DNA, the CDR3 is TGTGCCAGTAAAAACCTCCGGGACAGGGGGCTATCCGGGGAGCTGTTTTTT. Amino acids: CASKNLRDRGLSGELFF.

This clone was found a few times. The rearrangement joins TRBV29-1 to TRBJ2-5; 9 bases match TRBD1. The trim removed 4 bases at V and 1 base at J, leaving 10 bases unmatched. The CDR3 runs 16 residues. Germline V lookup: CDR1 SQVTM, CDR2 ANQGSEA. CDR3 sequence reads: CSVGPSTTGGQETQYF. The CDR3 region has the DNA TGCAGCGTTGGGCCTAGCACGACAGGGGGCCAAGAGACCCAGTACTTC.